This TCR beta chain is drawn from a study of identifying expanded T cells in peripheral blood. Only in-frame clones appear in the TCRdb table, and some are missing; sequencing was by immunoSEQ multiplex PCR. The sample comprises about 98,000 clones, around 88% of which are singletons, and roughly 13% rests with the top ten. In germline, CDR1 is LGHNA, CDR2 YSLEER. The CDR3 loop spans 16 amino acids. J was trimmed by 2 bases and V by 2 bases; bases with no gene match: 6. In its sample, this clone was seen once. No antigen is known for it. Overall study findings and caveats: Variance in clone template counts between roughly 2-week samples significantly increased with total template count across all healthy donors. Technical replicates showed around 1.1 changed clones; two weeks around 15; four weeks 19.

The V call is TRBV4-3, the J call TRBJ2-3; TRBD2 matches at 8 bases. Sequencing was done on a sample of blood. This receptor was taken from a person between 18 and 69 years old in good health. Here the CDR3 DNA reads TGCGCCAGCAGCCAAATCAGCGGGGGCCCCACAGATACGCAGTATTTT. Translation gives CASSQISGGPTDTQYF.